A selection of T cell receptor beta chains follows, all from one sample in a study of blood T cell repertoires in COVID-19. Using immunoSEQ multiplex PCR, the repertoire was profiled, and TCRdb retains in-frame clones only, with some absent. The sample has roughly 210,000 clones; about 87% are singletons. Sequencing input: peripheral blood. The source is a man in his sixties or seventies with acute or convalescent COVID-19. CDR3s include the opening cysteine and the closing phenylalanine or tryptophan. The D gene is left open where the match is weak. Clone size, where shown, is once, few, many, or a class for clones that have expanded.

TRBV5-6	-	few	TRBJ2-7	CASSRDFGYEQYF	TGTGCCAGCAGTCGGGACTTCGGCTACGAGCAGTACTTC
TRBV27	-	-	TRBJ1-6	CASSLSVNSPLHF	TGTGCCAGCAGTTTATCCGTTAATTCACCCCTCCACTTT
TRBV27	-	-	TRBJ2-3	CASSLYTTDTQYF	TGTGCCAGCAGTTTATATACAACAGATACGCAGTATTTT
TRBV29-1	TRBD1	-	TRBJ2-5	CSVRTGSETQYF	TGCAGCGTCCGGACAGGGTCGGAGACCCAGTACTTC
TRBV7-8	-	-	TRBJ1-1	CASSFQNTEAFF	TGTGCCAGCAGCTTCCAGAACACTGAAGCTTTCTTT
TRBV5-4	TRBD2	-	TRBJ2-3	CASSDRLAGDTQYF	TGTGCCAGCAGCGATAGACTAGCGGGAGATACGCAGTATTTT
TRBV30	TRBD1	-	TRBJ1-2	CAWRGTGPLFGYTF	TGTGCCTGGAGGGGGACAGGGCCCCTATTTGGCTACACCTTC
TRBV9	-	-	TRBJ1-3	CASSVVSGESQSSGNTIYF	TGTGCCAGCAGCGTAGTATCAGGGGAGTCTCAGAGCTCTGGAAACACCATATATTTT
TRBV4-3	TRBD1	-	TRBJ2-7	CASSQVRQGHEQYF	TGCGCCAGCAGCCAAGTTAGACAGGGCCACGAGCAGTACTTC
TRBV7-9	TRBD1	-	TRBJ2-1	CASSLAQGARGEQFF	TGTGCCAGCAGCTTAGCGCAGGGGGCAAGGGGTGAGCAGTTCTTC
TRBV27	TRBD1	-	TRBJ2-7	CASSLNPGTGGSYEQYF	TGTGCCAGCAGTCTAAATCCCGGGACAGGGGGCTCCTACGAGCAGTACTTC
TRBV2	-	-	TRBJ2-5	CASSPQGAQYF	TGTGCCAGCAGCCCGCAAGGGGCCCAGTACTTC
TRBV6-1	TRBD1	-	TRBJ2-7	CASSDTGVRAEQYF	TGTGCCAGCAGTGACACAGGGGTTAGGGCCGAGCAGTACTTC
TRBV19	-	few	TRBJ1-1	CASSLPRGGSFATEAFF	TGTGCCAGCAGTCTCCCCCGCGGGGGCAGCTTCGCCACTGAAGCTTTCTTT
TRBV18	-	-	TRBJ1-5	CASSPPGQPQHF	TGTGCCAGCTCACCACCCGGGCAGCCCCAGCATTTT
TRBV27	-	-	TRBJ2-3	CASSLRTMGNTQYF	TGTGCCAGCAGTTTAAGGACAATGGGAAATACGCAGTATTTT
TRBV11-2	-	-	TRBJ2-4	CASSLAGGQTSLAKNIQYF	TGTGCCAGCAGTCTCGCCGGGGGACAGACTTCGCTAGCCAAAAACATTCAGTACTTC
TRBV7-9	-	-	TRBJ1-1	CASSSSLVVVNTEAFF	TGTGCCAGCAGCTCTAGCCTGGTGGTAGTGAACACTGAAGCTTTCTTT
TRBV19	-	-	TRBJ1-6	CASSISKGYYNSPLHF	TGTGCCAGTAGTATCTCAAAGGGGTACTATAATTCACCCCTCCACTTT
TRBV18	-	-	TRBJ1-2	CASSPPGRAGGYTF	TGTGCCAGCTCACCACCGGGCCGGGCGGGCGGCTACACCTTC
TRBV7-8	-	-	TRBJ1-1	CASSLQMNTEAFF	TGTGCCAGCAGCCTACAGATGAACACTGAAGCTTTCTTT
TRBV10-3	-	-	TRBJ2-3	CATGTASTDTQYF	TGTGCCACTGGGACTGCTAGCACAGATACGCAGTATTTT
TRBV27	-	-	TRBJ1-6	CATSRAESYSPLHF	TGTGCCACCTCGAGGGCGGAAAGTTATTCACCCCTCCACTTT
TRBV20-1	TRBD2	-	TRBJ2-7	CSASSPLTSGPFFYEQYF	TGCAGTGCTAGTAGTCCTCTGACTAGCGGGCCGTTTTTCTACGAGCAGTACTTC
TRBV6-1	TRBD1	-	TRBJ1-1	CASSEQGANTEAFF	TGTGCCAGCAGTGAACAGGGGGCGAACACTGAAGCTTTCTTT
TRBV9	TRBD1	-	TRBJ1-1	CARGTGLIVNTEAFF	TGTGCCAGGGGGACAGGCTTGATTGTGAACACTGAAGCTTTCTTT
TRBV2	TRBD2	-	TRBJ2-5	CANGLAGVPLETQYF	TGTGCCAATGGACTAGCGGGAGTCCCACTGGAGACCCAGTACTTC
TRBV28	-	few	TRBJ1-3	CASSLTAGNGNTIYF	TGTGCCAGCAGTTTAACGGCAGGGAATGGAAACACCATATATTTT
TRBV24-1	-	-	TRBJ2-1	CATSDLRSAEQFF	TGTGCCACCAGTGATTTGCGGTCCGCTGAGCAGTTCTTC
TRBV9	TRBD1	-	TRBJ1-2	CASSVGQGNYGYTF	TGTGCCAGCAGCGTGGGACAGGGTAACTATGGCTACACCTTC
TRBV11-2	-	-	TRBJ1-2	CASSFQGKVNYGYTF	TGTGCCAGCAGCTTTCAGGGGAAGGTGAACTATGGCTACACCTTC
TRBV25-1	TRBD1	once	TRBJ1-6	CASKMDRDNSPLHF	TGTGCCAGCAAGATGGACAGGGATAATTCACCCCTCCACTTT
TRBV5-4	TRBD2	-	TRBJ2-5	CASSARLAGAGETQYF	TGTGCCAGCAGCGCCCGACTAGCGGGAGCGGGTGAGACCCAGTACTTC
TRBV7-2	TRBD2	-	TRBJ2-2	CASSEQLAGNTGELFF	TGTGCCAGCAGCGAGCAACTAGCGGGGAACACCGGGGAGCTGTTTTTT
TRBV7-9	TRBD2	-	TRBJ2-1	CASSLTSGIRIGEQFF	TGTGCCAGCAGCTTAACTAGCGGGATAAGAATCGGTGAGCAGTTCTTC
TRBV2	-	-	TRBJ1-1	CASREMNTEAFF	TGTGCCAGCAGGGAGATGAACACTGAAGCTTTCTTT
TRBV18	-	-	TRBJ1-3	CASSLQGTGNTIYF	TGTGCCAGCTCATTACAGGGAACAGGAAACACCATATATTTT
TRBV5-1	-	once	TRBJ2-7	CASSLFPGTYEQYF	TGCGCCAGCAGCTTGTTTCCGGGAACCTACGAGCAGTACTTC
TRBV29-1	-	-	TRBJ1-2	CSVEAAGIGYGYTF	TGCAGCGTTGAAGCCGCCGGGATCGGCTATGGCTACACCTTC
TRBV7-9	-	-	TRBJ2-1	CASSLVQGLDEQFF	TGTGCCAGCAGCTTAGTCCAGGGTTTGGATGAGCAGTTCTTC
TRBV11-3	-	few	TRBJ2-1	CASSLGAYDPEDEQFF	TGTGCCAGCAGCTTAGGGGCCTACGACCCTGAAGATGAGCAGTTCTTC
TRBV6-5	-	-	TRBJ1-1	CASRLTGFAEAFF	TGTGCCAGCAGACTAACAGGGTTTGCTGAAGCTTTCTTT
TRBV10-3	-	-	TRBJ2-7	CAIMPLEGREQYF	TGTGCCATCATGCCTCTAGAGGGTCGGGAGCAGTACTTC
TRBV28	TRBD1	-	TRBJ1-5	CASSSTGAGGQPQHF	TGTGCCAGCAGTTCGACAGGGGCCGGAGGGCAGCCCCAGCATTTT
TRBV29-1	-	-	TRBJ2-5	CSAGSSETQYF	TGCAGCGCGGGGAGTTCTGAGACCCAGTACTTC
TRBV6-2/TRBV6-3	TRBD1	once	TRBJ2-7	CASSYSVTGQTYEQYF	TGTGCCAGCAGTTACTCGGTAACGGGACAGACCTACGAGCAGTACTTC
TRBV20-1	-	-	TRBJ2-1	CSARVVPEQFF	TGCAGTGCTAGAGTAGTCCCAGAGCAGTTCTTC
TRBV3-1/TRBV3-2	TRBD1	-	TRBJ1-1	CASSLTGGVKNTEAFF	TGTGCCAGCAGCCTTACAGGGGGCGTAAAGAACACTGAAGCTTTCTTT
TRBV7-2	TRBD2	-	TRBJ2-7	CATSRGGSSYEQYF	TGTGCCACCTCCCGGGGGGGCAGCTCCTACGAGCAGTACTTC
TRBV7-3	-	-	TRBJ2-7	CASSTQQGYEQYF	TGTGCCAGCAGCACCCAACAGGGCTACGAGCAGTACTTC
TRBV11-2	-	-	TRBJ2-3	CASSPSLVLGDGTDTQYF	TGTGCCAGCAGCCCATCCTTAGTACTGGGAGACGGCACAGATACGCAGTATTTT
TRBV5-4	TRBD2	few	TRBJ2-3	CASSFLAGEGDTQYF	TGTGCCAGCAGCTTTCTAGCGGGGGAGGGAGATACGCAGTATTTT
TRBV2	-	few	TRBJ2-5	CASSVGRQETQYF	TGTGCCAGCAGTGTAGGGAGGCAAGAGACCCAGTACTTC
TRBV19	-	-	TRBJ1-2	CASKDVTANLYGYTF	TGTGCCAGTAAGGACGTGACAGCTAACCTCTATGGCTACACCTTC
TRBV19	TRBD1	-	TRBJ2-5	CASTRGQGSRGTQYF	TGTGCCAGTACCAGGGGGCAGGGTAGCCGGGGGACCCAGTACTTC